This TCR beta chain was sequenced for a study of T-cell reconstitution after alpha-beta-depleted transplantation in children. The TCRbeta library incorporated unique molecular identifiers. A single record per CDR3 protein comes from TCRdb applying MiXCR to the PCR reads. The sample yields about 340,000 distinct CDR3 sequences, around 10% seen once. The TCR sequence derives from a human donor who donated a stem cell graft to a child with acute lymphoblastic leukemia. Sequencing used PBMCs from the stem cell graft donor, obtained from the stem cell graft.

In DNA form, the CDR3 reads TGTGCCAGCAGCGTAGAAGGGGGAGGGACTCTAGGGCCCCGCAATGAGCAGTTCTTC. Residues: CASSVEGGGTLGPRNEQFF. The chain links TRBV9 to TRBJ2-1, with a tentative D call TRBD2 (7 bases). The V gene lost 0 bases and the J gene lost 6 bases, with 25 bases spanning the gap. Germline assignment: CDR1 SGDLS and CDR2 YYNGEE. The CDR3 consists of 19 residues.